What follows is one T cell receptor beta chain and its context. Reverse transcription of 0.5 to 1 ug RNA was carried out with random hexamers. One entry per CDR3 protein results from TCRdb running MiXCR on the immunoSEQ multiplex PCR reads. The sample records about 430,000 distinct CDR3 sequences, more than 80% being singletons. CDR3 size: 13 residues. The germline V gene has CDR1 SEHNR and CDR2 FQNEAQ (reference sequence). V lost 5 bases and J lost 3, with 10 bases in between. TEMRA cells were FACS-enriched, while CD8+ and CD4+ T cells were negatively isolated. The data derive from a study of CD8 T cells in Susac syndrome.

The sample was CD8+ T cells from PBMCs. The sequence was collected from a human donor with multiple sclerosis. V usage is TRBV7-9 and J usage is TRBJ1-1; D uncertain. CDR3: CASSDRGDTEAFF. The CDR3 region has the DNA TGTGCCAGCAGCGATCGGGGTGACACTGAAGCTTTCTTT. Complete variable domain (other parts from reference TRBV7-9 and TRBJ1-1): DTGVSQNPRHKITKRGQNVTFRCDPISEHNRLYWYRQTLGQGPEFLTYFQNEAQLEKSRLLSDRFSAERPKGSFSTLEIQRTEQGDSAMYLCASSDRGDTEAFFGQGTRLTVV.